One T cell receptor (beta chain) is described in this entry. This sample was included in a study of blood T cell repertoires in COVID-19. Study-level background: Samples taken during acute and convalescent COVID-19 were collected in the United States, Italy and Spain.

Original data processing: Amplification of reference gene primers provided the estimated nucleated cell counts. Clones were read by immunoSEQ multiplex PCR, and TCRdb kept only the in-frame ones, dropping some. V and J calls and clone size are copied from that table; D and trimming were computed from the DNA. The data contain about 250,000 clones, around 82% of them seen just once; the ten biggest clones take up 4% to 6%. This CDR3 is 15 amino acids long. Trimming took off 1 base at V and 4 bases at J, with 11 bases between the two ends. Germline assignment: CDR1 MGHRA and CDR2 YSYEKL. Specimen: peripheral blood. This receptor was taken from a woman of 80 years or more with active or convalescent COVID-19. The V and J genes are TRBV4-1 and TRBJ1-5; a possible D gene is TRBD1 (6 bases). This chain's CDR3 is CASSQGTDVNQPQHF. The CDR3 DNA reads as TGCGCCAGCAGCCAAGGGACAGACGTTAATCAGCCCCAGCATTTT.